Given below is one TCR beta chain in context. Antigen unknown. These data are taken from a study of T cell repertoires in cytomegalovirus infection. Study findings and constraints: There were HLA-C-restricted CMV-specific TCR beta clonotypes dominating the ex vivo response.

Germline V gene sequence: CDR1 MNHEY, CDR2 SMNVEV (reference sequence). The CDR3 length is 15 residues. Trimming took 8 bases from V and 4 from J, leaving 18 bases between them. TCRdb recomputed calls from the reads with MiXCR, one row per CDR3 protein. The data contain about 900,000 distinct CDR3 sequences, around 32% of them seen just once; the ten biggest clones take up roughly 13%. Material: cultured CD8+ T cells from PBMCs, obtained from culture after CMV antigen stimulation. The gene calls are TRBV27 and TRBJ2-1, with a tentative D call TRBD2 (6 bases). The TCR originated in a human donor in good health (CMV status not recorded). Some clones in this sample may be carry-over from other donors' samples. CDR3 bases: TGTGCCAGCGCGAACTCCGGTGGGGGGTACAATGAGCAGTTCTTC. This encodes CASANSGGGYNEQFF.